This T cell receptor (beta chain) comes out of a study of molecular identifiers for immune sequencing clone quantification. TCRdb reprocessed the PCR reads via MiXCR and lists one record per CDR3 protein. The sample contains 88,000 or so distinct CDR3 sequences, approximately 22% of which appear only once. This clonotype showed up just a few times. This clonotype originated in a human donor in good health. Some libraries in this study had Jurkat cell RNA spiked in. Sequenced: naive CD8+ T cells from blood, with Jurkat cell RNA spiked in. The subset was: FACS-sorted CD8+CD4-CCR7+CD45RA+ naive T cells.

The CDR3 DNA reads as TGCGCCAGCAGCCAGTTCTTGGGCTATCCGGCCTACGAGCAGTACTTC. It encodes CASSQFLGYPAYEQYF. This chain uses TRBV4-1 with TRBJ2-7; D is uncertain. The CDR3 has 16 residues. In germline, CDR1 is MGHRA, CDR2 YSYEKL. V dropped 3 bases and J dropped 2 bases, with 17 bases sitting between them.